This T cell receptor (beta chain) is drawn from a study of T cells in Graves' hyperthyroidism and ophthalmopathy. At least ten counts were recorded for this clonotype. TCR beta CDR3 sequences were amplified from RNA transcripts. The HTBI primer set drove a first-round RT-PCR of the TCR CDR3. TCRdb reprocessed the multiplex PCR reads with MiXCR, giving one entry per CDR3 protein. The sample lists approximately 590,000 distinct CDR3 sequences, approximately 15% occurring once. The V segment lost 7 bases and the J segment 7 bases; nucleotides outside the gene matches: 7. The germline V gene has CDR1 SGHAT and CDR2 FQNNGV. The CDR3 consists of 13 residues. Aged 18 to 65, the patients had hyperthyroidism that was newly diagnosed and had lasted under 2 months.

The TCR sequence derives from a woman in her twenties or thirties with Graves' hyperthyroidism. J is TRBJ2-1 and V is TRBV11-2; TRBD2 agrees at 7 bases. Sequences were obtained from blood. For the CDR3, the DNA is TGTGCCAGCACTGGCGGGGGAGGGAATGAGCAGTTCTTC. Its translation: CASTGGGGNEQFF.